The 27 T cell receptor beta chains given below trace back to one sample, sequenced in a study of blood T cell repertoires in COVID-19. The method was immunoSEQ multiplex PCR; TCRdb's version includes in-frame clones alone and lacks a portion of them. In the table there are a few hundred thousand clones, approximately 86% of which are singletons. The specimen was PBMCs or T cells enriched from blood (not recorded which). These receptors all stem from a woman in her twenties or thirties who had been exposed to COVID-19.

The rearrangement links TRBV11-2 to TRBJ1-1; the D gene is possibly TRBD1 (6 bases). Trimming stripped 5 bases from V and 4 bases from J, with 14 bases between. Germline lookup yields CDR1 SGHAT and CDR2 FQNNGV. The CDR3 totals 14 residues. The CDR3 sequence: CASSRGGAGTEAFF. Here the CDR3 DNA reads TGTGCCAGCAGCAGAGGGGGGGCCGGCACTGAAGCTTTCTTT.

A word on this clone: Just one base apart from a much larger clone, this may be a read error. The chain combines TRBV10-1 with TRBJ2-3, with D unresolved. The CDR3 spans 11 residues. Trimming pared 6 bases from V and 2 bases from J, leaving 3 bases between. CDR1 and CDR2 (germline): WNHNN, SYGVQD (reference sequence). In nucleotides, the CDR3 is TGCGCCAGCAGCCACACAGATACGCAGTATTTT. It encodes CASSHTDTQYF.

The genes are TRBV5-5 and TRBJ2-3; 10 nucleotides match TRBD1. This CDR3 is built from 17 residues. With 0 bases clipped from V and 4 bases from J, the junction kept 8 bases outside the gene matches. Germline V gene lookup returns CDR1 SGHKS and CDR2 YYEKEE (reference sequence). Here the CDR3 DNA reads TGTGCCAGCAGCTTGGTCGAGGACAGGGGGTGGTCAGATACGCAGTATTTT. Translating gives CASSLVEDRGWSDTQYF. Using reference TRBV5-5 and TRBJ2-3 for the parts outside the CDR3, the full variable domain is DAGVTQSPTHLIKTRGQQVTLRCSPISGHKSVSWYQQVLGQGPQFIFQYYEKEERGRGNFPDRFSARQFPNYSSELNVNALLLGDSALYLCASSLVEDRGWSDTQYFGPGTRLTVL.

The chain couples TRBV7-9 to TRBJ1-1; a possible D gene is TRBD1 (6 bases). With 2 bases removed from V and 5 bases from J, the gap between germline ends came to 15 bases. CDR1 and CDR2 from the germline V gene are SEHNR and FQNEAQ (reference sequence). This CDR3 comprises 15 residues. CDR3 coding DNA: TGTGCCAGCAGCTTACGCCGGACAGTGAGTACTGAAGCTTTCTTT. Its protein is CASSLRRTVSTEAFF. Together with reference TRBV7-9 and TRBJ1-1, the CDR3 gives the full variable domain: DTGVSQNPRHKITKRGQNVTFRCDPISEHNRLYWYRQTLGQGPEFLTYFQNEAQLEKSRLLSDRFSAERPKGSFSTLEIQRTEQGDSAMYLCASSLRRTVSTEAFFGQGTRLTVV.

The CDR3 loop reads CASSIGWDRVSYNEQFF. CDR3 DNA: TGTGCCAGTAGTATCGGTTGGGACAGGGTTTCCTACAATGAGCAGTTCTTC. The chain employs TRBV19 and TRBJ2-1, with 9 bases that match TRBD1. This CDR3 has 17 amino acids. After removal of 3 bases from V and 1 base from J, the junction contained 7 bases not matched to a gene. Germline lookup yields CDR1 LNHDA and CDR2 SQIVND (reference sequence). Filled out from reference TRBV19 and TRBJ2-1, the complete variable domain reads DGGITQSPKYLFRKEGQNVTLSCEQNLNHDAMYWYRQDPGQGLRLIYYSQIVNDFQKGDIAEGYSVSREKKESFPLTVTSAQKNPTAFYLCASSIGWDRVSYNEQFFGPGTRLTVL.

The chain combines TRBV2 with TRBJ2-1; D tentatively fits TRBD1 or TRBD2 (5 bases each). Trimming stripped 6 bases from V and 7 bases from J, with 19 bases between. Germline lookup yields CDR1 SNHLY and CDR2 FYNNEI. This CDR3 has 15 residues. The DNA for the CDR3 is TGTGCCAGCAGGGAACAGGACTCGTTTTTGAATGAGCAGTTCTTC. This codes for CASREQDSFLNEQFF.

This rearrangement joins TRBV29-1 to TRBJ1-3; a weak D match, TRBD1 (6 bases). The germline gives CDR1 SQVTM, CDR2 ANQGSEA. V was trimmed by 4 bases and J by 6 bases, leaving 10 bases between them. The CDR3 length is 12 residues. Written as DNA, the CDR3 is TGCAGCGTTGCCCAGGGGCAAAACACCATATATTTT. This codes for CSVAQGQNTIYF.

V is TRBV7-6 and J is TRBJ2-7, with a weak D call TRBD1 (5 bases). CDR1 SGHVS and CDR2 FNYEAQ come from the germline V gene. Trimming stripped 5 bases from V and 0 bases from J, with 14 bases between. This CDR3 has 15 amino acids. The CDR3 DNA reads as TGTGCCAGCAGCCCCCAAGGGGTCAGCTCCTACGAGCAGTACTTC. Amino acids: CASSPQGVSSYEQYF.

The CDR3 is CASSPPGGYGYTF. CDR3 DNA sequence: TGTGCCAGCAGCCCCCCCGGGGGCTATGGCTACACCTTC. The J gene is TRBJ1-2, the V gene TRBV28; tentatively, D is TRBD1 (5 bases). The CDR3 runs 13 residues. V was clipped by 6 bases and J by 4 bases, with 12 bases between them. Germline V gives CDR1 MDHEN, CDR2 SYDVKM.

J is TRBJ1-6 and V is TRBV6-7; weak D call: TRBD1 (5 bases). TRBV6-7 is classed as an ORF, of uncertain function. The CDR3 consists of 20 residues. Trimming stripped 2 bases from V and 2 bases from J, with 22 bases between. CDR3 sequence (DNA): TGTGCCAGCAGTTACCGGGGCGGGACCCCAGAAGGGCCCTATAATTCACCCCTCCACTTT. Translating gives CASSYRGGTPEGPYNSPLHF.

This clone was seen a single time. The V call is TRBV19, the J call TRBJ2-2, with TRBD1 as a possible D gene (5 bases). Trimming took off 8 bases at V and 3 bases at J, with 13 bases between the two ends. CDR1 LNHDA and CDR2 SQIVND come from the germline V gene (reference sequence). CDR3 length: 14 residues. This chain's CDR3 is CASRQFIDTGELFF. In DNA, the CDR3 is TGTGCCAGTCGACAGTTTATCGACACCGGGGAGCTGTTTTTT.

The rearrangement uses TRBV15 and TRBJ2-4, with 7 nucleotides matching TRBD2. CDR1 is LNHNV and CDR2 is YYDKDF in the germline V gene (reference sequence). This CDR3 contains 15 residues. V lost 0 bases and J lost 6; bases outside the gene matches: 5. The CDR3 region has the DNA TGTGCCACCAGCAGAGATCGGGGGGAAGGAAACATTCAGTACTTC. Translated, it gives CATSRDRGEGNIQYF.

The chain has TRBV12-3 or TRBV12-4 and TRBJ2-1; possibly TRBD2 for D (6 bases). The ends were cut back, 6 bases at V and 6 bases at J, with 9 bases in the middle. The CDR3 length is 12 residues. CDR3 sequence: CASSPTSNEQFF. The DNA of the CDR3 is TGTGCCAGCAGCCCGACTAGCAATGAGCAGTTCTTC.

A single count supports this clone. The rearrangement uses TRBV6-5 and TRBJ2-3; D uncertain. CDR1 and CDR2 (germline): MNHEY, SVGAGI. The CDR3 consists of 10 residues. Between the trimmed V and J ends, which lost 10 bases and 2 bases, there was a span of 4 bases. In DNA form, the CDR3 reads TGTGCCATCAACACAGATACGCAGTATTTT. Protein product: CAINTDTQYF.

The rearrangement links TRBV7-9 to TRBJ1-2; TRBD1 might be the D (5 bases). Germline CDR1 is SEHNR and CDR2 is FQNEAQ (reference sequence). The CDR3 has 14 amino acids. V shed 1 base and J shed 7 bases, with 13 bases lying between them. The CDR3 here is CASSLGAGLAGYTF. The CDR3 region has the DNA TGTGCCAGCAGCTTAGGCGCAGGGCTTGCTGGCTACACCTTC.

J is TRBJ2-5 and V is TRBV18; 10 positions agree with TRBD1. This CDR3 region has 14 residues. V lost 6 bases, J lost 2 bases, and 3 bases stayed unmatched. The germline gives CDR1 KGHSH, CDR2 LQKENI. CDR3 nucleotides: TGTGCCAGCTCGTGGACAGGGGGGCAAGAGACCCAGTACTTC. As protein: CASSWTGGQETQYF. The full variable domain, with the rest looked up from reference TRBV18 and TRBJ2-5, is NAGVMQNPRHLVRRRGQEARLRCSPMKGHSHVYWYRQLPEEGLKFMVYLQKENIIDESGMPKERFSAEFPKEGPSILRIQQVVRGDSAAYFCASSWTGGQETQYFGPGTRLLVL.

J is TRBJ2-3 and V is TRBV18; tentative D call: TRBD1 (6 bases). With 1 base removed from V and 0 bases from J, the gap between germline ends came to 17 bases. The CDR3 extends over 18 amino acids. The germline CDR1 and CDR2 sequences are KGHSH and LQKENI. CDR3 DNA sequence: TGTGCCAGCTCACCACGCTCACAGGGAATCGCTAGCACAGATACGCAGTATTTT. Translating gives CASSPRSQGIASTDTQYF.

The V gene is TRBV7-6, the J gene TRBJ1-2; the match to TRBD1 covers 7 bases. V lost 1 base, J lost 0 bases, and 11 bases stayed unmatched. The length of the CDR3 is 18 residues. The germline gives CDR1 SGHVS, CDR2 FNYEAQ. CDR3 residues: CASSLGAGPRGSNYGYTF. DNA for the CDR3: TGTGCCAGCAGCTTAGGAGCAGGCCCCAGGGGGTCTAACTATGGCTACACCTTC.

The chain has TRBV27 and TRBJ1-2; no clear D. Trimming left V 4 bases short and J 4 bases short, with 13 bases between. Per germline, CDR1 MNHEY and CDR2 SMNVEV (reference sequence). This CDR3 contains 14 residues. CDR3 nucleotide sequence: TGTGCCAGCAGTTCGTATGGAGCTGGCTATGGCTACACCTTC. It encodes CASSSYGAGYGYTF.

The chain has TRBV2 and TRBJ2-6, with D perhaps matching TRBD1 (5 bases). Trimming took off 6 bases at V and 0 bases at J, with 9 bases between the two ends. This CDR3 has 15 amino acids. From germline, CDR1 is SNHLY and CDR2 FYNNEI. This CDR3 is CASRGAHSGANVLTF. The CDR3 DNA follows: TGTGCCAGCAGAGGGGCCCACTCTGGGGCCAACGTCCTGACTTTC.

The chain joins TRBV15 to TRBJ1-4; TRBD1 matches at 9 bases. The CDR3 is made up of 14 amino acids. V shed 3 bases, J shed 7 bases, and the junction held 3 bases outside the gene matches. CDR1 and CDR2 from the germline V gene are LNHNV and YYDKDF (reference sequence). CDR3 amino acids: CATSRDRGAEKLFF. For the CDR3, the DNA is TGTGCCACCAGCAGGGACAGGGGCGCTGAAAAACTGTTTTTT.

This chain joins TRBV30 and TRBJ1-3; TRBD1 aligns across 7 bases. V was pared by 3 bases and J by 0 bases, with 11 bases of the junction left unmatched. The CDR3 consists of 17 residues. Germline CDR1 reads GTSNPN; CDR2 reads SVGIG (reference sequence). The CDR3 protein is CAWSRTGRTYSGNTIYF. The CDR3 DNA follows: TGTGCCTGGAGCAGGACAGGCCGCACCTACTCTGGAAACACCATATATTTT.

The chain has TRBV9 and TRBJ2-5; tentatively, D is TRBD2 (7 bases). The CDR3 spans 15 residues. Germline V CDR1 and CDR2: SGDLS, YYNGEE. The ends were cut back, 3 bases at V and 5 bases at J, with 17 bases in the middle. Here the CDR3 reads CASSDGGADGETQYF. CDR3 bases: TGTGCCAGCAGCGATGGGGGGGCAGATGGGGAGACCCAGTACTTC.

The gene calls are TRBV3-1 (or the pseudogene TRBV3-2) and TRBJ1-4; 8 nucleotides align to TRBD1. CDR1 and CDR2 from the germline V gene are LGHDT and YNNKEL (reference sequence). CDR3 size: 16 residues. The J segment lost 5 bases and the V segment lost 4 bases, leaving 9 bases of the junction unmatched. CDR3 sequence reads: CASSRPMTGANEKLFF. DNA for the CDR3: TGTGCCAGCAGCCGCCCGATGACAGGGGCAAATGAAAAACTGTTTTTT.

The chain recombines TRBV11-2 with TRBJ1-2, with D perhaps TRBD1 (5 bases). V lost 2 bases and J lost 1, with 17 bases in between. The CDR3 totals 17 residues. The germline V gene encodes CDR1 SGHAT and CDR2 FQNNGV. CDR3 sequence (DNA): TGTGCCAGCAGCTTAATCCCTCCGGGGGTACTTAACTATGGCTACACCTTC. Protein: CASSLIPPGVLNYGYTF.

The V call is TRBV6-5, the J call TRBJ1-5; 8 positions match TRBD1. The germline CDR1 and CDR2 sequences are MNHEY and SVGAGI. After removal of 4 bases from V and 3 bases from J, the junction contained 5 bases not matched to a gene. The CDR3 extends over 15 amino acids. CDR3 loop: CASSWGQDYNQPQHF. CDR3 DNA sequence: TGTGCCAGCAGTTGGGGACAGGACTACAATCAGCCCCAGCATTTT.

The chain uses TRBV11-3 and TRBJ2-3; 7 nucleotides align to TRBD1. Germline CDR1 reads SGHNT; CDR2 reads YENEEA. The CDR3 is made up of 16 amino acids. With V trimmed by 5 bases and J by 0 bases, 8 bases remained unmatched. The CDR3 region is CASSAHRGLSTDTQYF. As DNA, the CDR3 is TGTGCCAGCAGCGCCCACAGGGGTCTTAGCACAGATACGCAGTATTTT.